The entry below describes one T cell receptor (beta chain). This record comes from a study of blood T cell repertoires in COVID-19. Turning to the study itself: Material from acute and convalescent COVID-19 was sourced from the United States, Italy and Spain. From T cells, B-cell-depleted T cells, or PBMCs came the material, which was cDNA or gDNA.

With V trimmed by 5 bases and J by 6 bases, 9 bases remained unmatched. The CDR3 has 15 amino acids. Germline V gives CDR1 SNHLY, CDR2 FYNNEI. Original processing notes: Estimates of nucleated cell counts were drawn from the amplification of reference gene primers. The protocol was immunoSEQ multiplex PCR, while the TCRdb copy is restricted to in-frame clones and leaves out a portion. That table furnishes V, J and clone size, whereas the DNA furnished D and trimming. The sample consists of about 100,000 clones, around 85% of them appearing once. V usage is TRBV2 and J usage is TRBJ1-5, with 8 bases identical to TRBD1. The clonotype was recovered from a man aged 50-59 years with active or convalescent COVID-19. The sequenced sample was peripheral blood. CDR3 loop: CASSYSRDRSQPQHF. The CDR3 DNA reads TGTGCCAGCAGTTATTCCCGGGACAGGAGTCAGCCCCAGCATTTT.